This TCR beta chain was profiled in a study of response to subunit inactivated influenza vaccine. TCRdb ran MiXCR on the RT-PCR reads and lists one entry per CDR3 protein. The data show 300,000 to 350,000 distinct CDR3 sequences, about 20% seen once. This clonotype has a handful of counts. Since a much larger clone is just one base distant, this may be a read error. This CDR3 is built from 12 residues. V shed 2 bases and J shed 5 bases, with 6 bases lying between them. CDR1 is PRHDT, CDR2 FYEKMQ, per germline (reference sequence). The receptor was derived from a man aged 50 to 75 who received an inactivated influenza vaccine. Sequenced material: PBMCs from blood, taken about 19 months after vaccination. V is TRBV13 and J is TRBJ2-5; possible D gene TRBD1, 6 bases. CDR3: CASSLRGETQYF. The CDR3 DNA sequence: TGTGCCAGCAGCTTAAGGGGGGAGACCCAGTACTTC. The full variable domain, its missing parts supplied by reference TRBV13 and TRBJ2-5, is AAGVIQSPRHLIKEKRETATLKCYPIPRHDTVYWYQQGPGQDPQFLISFYEKMQSDKGSIPDRFSAQQFSDYHSELNMSSLELGDSALYFCASSLRGETQYFGPGTRLLVL.